The rows below give T cell receptor beta chains drawn from one sample of a study of shared clonotypes between healthy human individuals. Produced via immunoSEQ multiplex PCR; TCRdb's table is partial and in-frame only. The table records around 100,000 clones, about 66% of them present only once. The specimen was memory CD8+ T cells sorted from blood. The receptors originated from a woman under 40 in good health. CDR3s leave out the opening cysteine and the closing phenylalanine or tryptophan.

V | CDR3
TRBV4-2 | ASSQELAGELF
TRBV6-5 | ASWTGLGEQY
TRBV11-2 | ASSLSNRVYEQY
TRBV25-1 | ASSESAGLSYEQY
TRBV13 | ASSAQGIDEQY
TRBV7-6 | ASSLVGAGNTGELF
TRBV5-1 | ASSELAGGVNYEQY
TRBV27 | ASSPGRGARQPQH
TRBV2 | ASSWTDHGTSGPYEQY
TRBV7-2 | ASSLGTGWGYT
TRBV5-6 | ASSLAFVQGFDEQY
TRBV27 | ASSLTGFSGNTIY
TRBV15 | ATSRDLNVLGSSYEQY
TRBV4-1 | ASSQDYGRAEDTQY